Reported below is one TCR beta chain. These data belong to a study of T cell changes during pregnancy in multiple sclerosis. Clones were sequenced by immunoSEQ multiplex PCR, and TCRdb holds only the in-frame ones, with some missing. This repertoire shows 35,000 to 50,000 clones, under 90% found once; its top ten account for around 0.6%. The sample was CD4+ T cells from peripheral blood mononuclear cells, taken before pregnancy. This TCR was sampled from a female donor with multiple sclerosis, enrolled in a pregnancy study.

CDR3 loop: CASSSPRQGPNEKLFF. The DNA of the CDR3 is TGTGCCAGCAGCTCTCCCCGACAGGGGCCGAATGAAAAACTGTTTTTT. The genes are TRBV7-9 and TRBJ1-4, with 8 positions matching TRBD1. Germline lookup yields CDR1 SEHNR and CDR2 FQNEAQ (reference sequence). CDR3 length equals 16 residues. Losses at the gene ends were 4 bases for V and 5 bases for J; bases not matched to a gene: 9.